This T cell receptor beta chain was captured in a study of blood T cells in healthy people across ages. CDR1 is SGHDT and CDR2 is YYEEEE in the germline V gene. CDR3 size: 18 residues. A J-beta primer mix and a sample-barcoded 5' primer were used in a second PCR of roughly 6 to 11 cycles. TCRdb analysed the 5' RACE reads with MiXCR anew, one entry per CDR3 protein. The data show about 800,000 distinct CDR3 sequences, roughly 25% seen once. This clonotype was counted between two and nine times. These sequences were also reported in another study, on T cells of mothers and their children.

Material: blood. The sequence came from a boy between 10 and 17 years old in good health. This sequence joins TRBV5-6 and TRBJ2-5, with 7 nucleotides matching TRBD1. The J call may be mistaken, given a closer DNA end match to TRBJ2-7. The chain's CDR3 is CASSRAPPGRGYIYEQYF. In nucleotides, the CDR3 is TGTGCCAGCAGCCGGGCGCCCCCGGGCAGGGGGTATATCTACGAGCAGTACTTC.